The rows below give T cell receptor beta chains drawn from one sample of a study of T cells in Graves' hyperthyroidism and ophthalmopathy. TCRdb reprocessed the multiplex PCR reads with MiXCR, giving one entry per CDR3 protein. Here the sample spans around 660,000 distinct CDR3 sequences, just under 45% being singletons. The sequenced material came from peripheral blood or thyroid tissue (not recorded which). Receptor source: an adult man with Graves' disease, either hyperthyroidism or ophthalmopathy (not recorded which). Both conserved end residues are part of each CDR3. D genes are given only for firm matches. A clone size is listed for some rows: how often the clone was seen (once, few, many), or a class if it is expanded.

len,v_gene,abundance,j_gene,d_gene,CDR3nt,CDR3aa
10,TRBV29-1,once,TRBJ1-3,-,TGCAGCGTTGAAGTAGACACCATATATTTT,CSVEVDTIYF
13,TRBV6-5,-,TRBJ1-1,-,TGTGCCAGCAGTGATTTAGGGGAGAATGAAGCTTTCTTT,CASSDLGENEAFF
16,TRBV19,few,TRBJ2-2,-,TGTGCCAGTAGTATTGATTCAGCGGCGAACACCGGGGAGCTGTTTTTT,CASSIDSAANTGELFF
18,TRBV7-9,many,TRBJ2-6,-,TGTGCCAGCAGCTTAGCGACTATACGGATCTCTGGGGCCAACGTCCTGACTTTC,CASSLATIRISGANVLTF
17,TRBV19,few,TRBJ1-6,TRBD1,TGTGCCAGTAGTATAAGGGGGACAGGGAGGGAGAATTCACCCCTCCACTTT,CASSIRGTGRENSPLHF
16,TRBV20-1,few,TRBJ2-7,TRBD2,TGCAGTGCTAGAGAAGGAGTTGGCGGGAGGTACCACGAGCAGTACTTC,CSAREGVGGRYHEQYF
10,TRBV29-1,few,TRBJ2-7,-,TGCAGCGTATACACGGGGGAGCAGTACTTC,CSVYTGEQYF
15,TRBV5-1,-,TRBJ1-2,-,TGCGCCAGCAGCTTGGCCTCAGGACCTAACTATGGCTACACCTTC,CASSLASGPNYGYTF
13,TRBV11-1,once,TRBJ1-4,-,TGTGCCAGCAGAGGACTGGGAATGAAAAAACTGTTTTTT,CASRGLGMKKLFF
12,TRBV20-1,-,TRBJ1-2,-,TGCAGTGCTTTTGCAGGGTCCTATGGCTACACCTTC,CSAFAGSYGYTF
18,TRBV2,few,TRBJ2-2,TRBD2,TGTGCCAGCAGTCCTGGACTAGCGGGGGCTCCAAACACCGGGGAGCTGTTTTTT,CASSPGLAGAPNTGELFF
14,TRBV12-3/TRBV12-4,-,TRBJ1-2,-,TGTGCCAGCAGTTCCAGGGATATCGACTATGGCTACACCTTC,CASSSRDIDYGYTF
16,TRBV15,few,TRBJ1-2,-,TGTGCCACCAGCAGAGATGTCGGCAGGGGACCCTATGGCTACACCTTC,CATSRDVGRGPYGYTF
13,TRBV6-4,once,TRBJ1-2,TRBD1,TGTGCCAGCGCGTCGGACAGGGAAGTTAGCTACACCTTC,CASASDREVSYTF
16,TRBV15,-,TRBJ2-5,TRBD2,TGTGCCACCAGCAGAACTAGCGGGAGGGCCGGTCGGACCCAGTACTTC,CATSRTSGRAGRTQYF
11,TRBV6-1,-,TRBJ2-7,-,TGTGTCAGCAGTTACTCAAACGAGCAGTACTTC,CVSSYSNEQYF
15,TRBV5-4,-,TRBJ1-6,-,TGTGCCAGCAGCTCCACCGGACCGCTTAATTCACCCCTCCACTTT,CASSSTGPLNSPLHF
16,TRBV25-1,-,TRBJ1-2,-,TGTGCCAGCAGTCTGACGAGGGGGGCAGGTGACTATGGCTACACCTTC,CASSLTRGAGDYGYTF
14,TRBV7-9,-,TRBJ2-1,-,TGTGCCAGCAGTGCAGGTTCTGGCGTCGATGAGCAGTTCTTC,CASSAGSGVDEQFF
15,TRBV24-1,many,TRBJ2-5,TRBD1,TGTGCCACCAGTGACGCGACAGGGTTAGAAGAGACCCAGTACTTC,CATSDATGLEETQYF
17,TRBV11-1,-,TRBJ2-5,-,TGTGCCAGCAGCTTTAGAATCATCCGGGTCACCCAAGAGACCCAGTACTTC,CASSFRIIRVTQETQYF
14,TRBV7-8,-,TRBJ2-5,-,TGTGCCAGCAGCGCCGAATCAGTCCAAGAGACCCAGTACTTC,CASSAESVQETQYF
16,TRBV11-2,-,TRBJ2-5,-,TGTGCCAGCTCACCAGGCGCAGACTTATACCAAGAGACCCAGTACTTC,CASSPGADLYQETQYF
12,TRBV24-1,many,TRBJ1-1,-,TGTGCCACCAGTCAGGCTGACACTGAAGCTTTCTTT,CATSQADTEAFF
13,TRBV9,few,TRBJ2-7,-,TGTGCCAGTTCTGGGGGGGCGTCCTACGAGCAGTACTTC,CASSGGASYEQYF
14,TRBV5-1,many,TRBJ1-6,TRBD1,TGCGCCAGCAGCTTGGGGGACAGGGATTCACCCCTCCACTTT,CASSLGDRDSPLHF
12,TRBV29-1,-,TRBJ1-1,-,TGCAGCTTAGGGGATATGAACACTGAAGCTTTCTTT,CSLGDMNTEAFF
13,TRBV6-6,few,TRBJ1-5,-,TGTGCCATCAGGGGAGCGGGCAATCAGTCCCAGCATTTT,CAIRGAGNQSQHF
14,TRBV20-1,many,TRBJ2-7,TRBD2,TGCAGTGCTAGCGAGGCTAGCGGGGGCGTCGAGCAGTACTTC,CSASEASGGVEQYF
14,TRBV25-1,-,TRBJ1-4,-,TGTGCCAGCAGTGAAGGGAGGCACAATGAAAAACTGTTTTTT,CASSEGRHNEKLFF
13,TRBV27,-,TRBJ1-5,-,TGTGCCAGCAGTTTCAGGGAGTATCAGCCCCAGCATTTT,CASSFREYQPQHF
16,TRBV7-6,-,TRBJ1-6,-,TGTGCCAGCAGCCCCGGGGGGGGGTTTTATAATTCACCCCTCCACTTT,CASSPGGGFYNSPLHF
12,TRBV25-1,-,TRBJ1-2,TRBD1,TGTGCCATTCAGGGGGCGAGACACGGCTACACCTTC,CAIQGARHGYTF
14,TRBV2,many,TRBJ1-2,TRBD1,TGTGCCAGCAGCTTAAAGACAGGGAACGGAGGCTACACCTTC,CASSLKTGNGGYTF
13,TRBV15,-,TRBJ1-1,-,TGTGCCACCAGCAGAGAGAGGGGCAATGAAGCTTTCTTT,CATSRERGNEAFF
14,TRBV29-1,once,TRBJ1-2,-,TGCAGCGCCAGCAGCCTCGGGACTACGTATGGCTACACCTTC,CSASSLGTTYGYTF
17,TRBV7-9,-,TRBJ1-6,-,TGCGCCAGCAGCCAAGATCCCGACGGGGCCAACAATTCACCCCTCCACTTT,CASSQDPDGANNSPLHF
13,TRBV7-9,-,TRBJ2-2,TRBD2,TGTGCCAGCAGCGGACGGACTAGCGGGGAGCTGTTTTTT,CASSGRTSGELFF
14,TRBV2,few,TRBJ2-7,-,TGTGCCAGCAGCGCCAGGACAAGCCGGTACGAGCAGTACTTC,CASSARTSRYEQYF
15,TRBV7-9,few,TRBJ1-1,-,TGTGCCAGCAGCACCAGCAGACAGGCGAACACTGAAGCTTTCTTT,CASSTSRQANTEAFF
18,TRBV7-5,-,TRBJ1-6,-,-,CISVPPTSQGGNGSPLHF